This TCR beta chain was profiled in a study of T cells in Graves' hyperthyroidism and ophthalmopathy (dated by TCRdb to between 2018 and 2021). About the investigation overall: Peripheral blood samples were taken at the time of initial diagnosis, prior to any treatment. A discovery cohort of roughly 100 patients, about 44 with Graves' ophthalmopathy and about 58 with stable Graves' hyperthyroidism, was used to find distinguishing TCR V-J signatures. The roughly 90 discovery patients were divided at random into training and test sets in a 7:3 ratio. Once sampling was done, hyperthyroidism patients were given methimazole at a starting dose of 30 mg daily, whereas ophthalmopathy patients were given high-dose intravenous methylprednisolone. The study also compared thyroid tissue and blood T-cell repertoires from about six Graves' hyperthyroidism patients. An independent validation cohort of under 20 hyperthyroidism patients and about 15 patients who later progressed to ophthalmopathy tested prospective prediction of ophthalmopathy. The paper reports TCR Vbeta CDR3 sequencing of approximately 140 peripheral blood samples: under 45 ophthalmopathy, about 75 hyperthyroidism and around 17 progressor patients.

Ophthalmopathy patients had moderately to severely active disease, Clinical Activity Score of at least 3, NOSPECS grade of at least 4, and duration under 3 months. Patients with uncontrolled infections, other autoimmune diseases, pregnancy or lactation were excluded. Diagnoses relied on clinical symptoms, serum thyroxine and TRAb, thyroid ultrasound and orbital computed tomography. PBMCs were isolated from roughly 10 ml of fresh peripheral blood by Ficoll-Paque density gradient centrifugation. Total RNA was extracted using Trizol reagent, and RNA quality was assessed on an Agilent 2100 Bioanalyzer. Relative to germline, V is 7 bases shorter and J is 2 bases shorter, with 12 bases between their ends. Including cysteine and phenylalanine, the CDR3 has 13 amino acids. Solely the CDR3 DNA is kept, with 39 bases framed from the first base. The germline V gene sets CDR1 to MDHEN and CDR2 to SYDVKM. Amplification of TCR beta CDR3 regions was carried out from RNA transcripts. A first-round RT-PCR of the TCR CDR3 used the HTBI primer set with the Qiagen OneStep RT-PCR kit. Libraries were constructed in a second round of multiplex PCR, after which size selection and purification were carried out. Libraries were sequenced paired-end with 100 bp reads on an Illumina HiSeq2000. Processing in the source paper ran as follows. Raw data were processed with SOAPnuke, discarding reads with adapters, uncalled bases, mean Phred below 15, or no exact constant-primer or identifier match. High-quality paired reads were merged with COPE v1.2.5, and unique nucleotide sequences were defined as clonotypes. MiTCR v1.1 was used to align clonotypes to the IMGT TRBV, TRBD and TRBJ reference segments. The analysis was restricted to V-J combinations with a frequency above 0.0001, which together covered 99% to 99.2% of the repertoires. The TCS score was defined as F50 (clonal expansion) divided by E x V (chaos), with BLOSUM62-based TCRdist calculated between CDR3 peptides within each V-J. Welch's t-statistics and random forest reduced 514 V-J features to about 12, which were used in a naive Bayes classifier (R e1071). TCRdb applied fastp at Q25 and MiXCR to the public reads, then kept only in-frame beta chains. Merged by CDR3 protein, the rows form single entries marked with the most common genes and DNA. What appears here as the V and J calls and clone size reflects TCRdb's work, not the paper's. This sample holds fewer than 350,000 distinct CDR3 sequences; about 19% were observed only once. Together, the top ten hold under 45% of the sample.

This clonotype appeared many times. Its antigen is currently not known. Base qualities are not provided; no much larger clone lies one nucleotide away. Study-wide conclusions, independent of this receptor: Blood samples also contained most of the expanded thyroid clonotypes (frequency above 0.001), which suggests that blood repertoires may reflect thyroid immune responses. A 13 V-J signature model separated ophthalmopathy from stable hyperthyroidism, with over 85% sensitivity and approximately 81% specificity in cross-validation and 80%/75% in testing. Sample size was not statistically predetermined, and investigators were not blinded to group allocation. During validation, the model predicted progression to ophthalmopathy a median of about 6.3 months ahead of onset, with around 65% sensitivity and 72.22% specificity.

The sequence derives from a man between 45 and 60 years old with Graves' ophthalmopathy. This chain is built from TRBV28 and TRBJ2-7; a tentative D call is TRBD2 (6 bases match). Source material: blood. The CDR3 protein sequence reads: CASKNSGPYEQYF. The nucleotide sequence reads as follows: TGTGCCAGCAAGAACAGCGGGCCCTACGAGCAGTACTTC.